This T cell receptor (beta chain) emerged from a study of T cell changes during pregnancy in multiple sclerosis. Only in-frame clones appear in the TCRdb table, and some are missing; sequencing was by immunoSEQ multiplex PCR. The sample consists of tens of thousands of clones, 90% to 95% of them appearing once. Looked up from germline, CDR1 is LNHNV and CDR2 is YYDKDF (reference sequence). The CDR3 is 14 residues long. V was shortened by 5 bases and J by 1 base, with 12 bases between the two germline ends. This clonotype was obtained from a female donor with multiple sclerosis, enrolled in a pregnancy study. The chain links TRBV15 to TRBJ2-7, with D possibly matching TRBD1 (6 bases). The specimen was peripheral blood, collected in the second trimester of pregnancy. In nucleotides, the CDR3 is TGTGCCACCAGCCAACACACAGGGTCCTACGAGCAGTACTTC. Translated: CATSQHTGSYEQYF.